This T cell receptor (beta chain) was documented in a study of blood T cell repertoires in COVID-19. In the study overall: Samples representing acute and convalescent COVID-19 were sourced from the United States, Italy and Spain. PBMCs, B-cell-depleted T cells, or T cells provided the cDNA or gDNA that made up the material.

The table came from immunoSEQ multiplex PCR; TCRdb's copy has only in-frame clones and leaves some out. Found here are roughly 200,000 clones, approximately 85% of them singletons; the top ten hold around 4.9%. Sequenced: peripheral blood. The clonotype was recovered from a woman aged 80 or over with acute or convalescent COVID-19.

The CDR3 DNA follows: TGTGCCATCAGTGAGCCGGGAGTAGGTCAAGAGACCCAGTACTTC. It codes for CAISEPGVGQETQYF. This rearrangement joins TRBV10-3 to TRBJ2-5; possibly TRBD2 for D (6 bases). CDR3 length: 15 residues. Germline V lookup: CDR1 ENHRY, CDR2 SYGVKD. Trimming pared 2 bases from V and 2 bases from J, leaving 12 bases between.